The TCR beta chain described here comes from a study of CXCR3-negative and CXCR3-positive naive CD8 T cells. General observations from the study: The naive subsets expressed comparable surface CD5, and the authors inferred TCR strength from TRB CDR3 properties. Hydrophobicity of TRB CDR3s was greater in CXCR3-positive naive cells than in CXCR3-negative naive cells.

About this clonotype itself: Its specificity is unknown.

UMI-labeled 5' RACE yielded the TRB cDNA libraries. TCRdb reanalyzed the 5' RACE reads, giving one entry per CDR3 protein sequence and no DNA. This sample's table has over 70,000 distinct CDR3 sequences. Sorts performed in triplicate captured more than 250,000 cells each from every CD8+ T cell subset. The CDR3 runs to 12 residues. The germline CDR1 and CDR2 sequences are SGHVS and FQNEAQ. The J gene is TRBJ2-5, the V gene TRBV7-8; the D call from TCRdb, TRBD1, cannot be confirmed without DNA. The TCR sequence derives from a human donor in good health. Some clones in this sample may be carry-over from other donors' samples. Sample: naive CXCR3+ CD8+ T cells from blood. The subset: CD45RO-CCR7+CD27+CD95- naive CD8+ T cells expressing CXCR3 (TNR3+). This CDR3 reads CAIAWGPETQYF.